This T cell receptor beta chain is from a study of identical twins. General study results and limits: Not following the same donors, the study drew its conclusions from cross-sectional statistical analysis.

The sample holds a few counts of this clonotype. Its antigen is currently unknown. cDNA carried unique molecular identifiers, and a universal primer site was added by template switching. TCRdb itself ran the 5' RACE reads through MiXCR, one entry per CDR3 protein. The sample holds 1.5 million to 2 million distinct CDR3 sequences, under 35% seen once. All of the donors were Caucasians in good health. The CDR3 loop spans 11 amino acids. V was shortened by 6 bases and J by 11 bases, with 13 bases between the two germline ends. Germline loops: CDR1 MNHEY, CDR2 SMNVEV (reference sequence). The TCR comes from a newborn girl in good health. This sequence joins TRBV27 and TRBJ1-1; tentative D call: TRBD1 (6 bases). Specimen: cord blood. The CDR3 loop reads CASSAGVGAFF. The DNA of the CDR3 is TGTGCCAGCAGCGCAGGGGTTGGGGCTTTCTTT.